The 23 T cell receptor beta chains below were found in one sample sequenced in a study of blood T cell repertoires in COVID-19. Measured with immunoSEQ multiplex PCR; TCRdb has only the in-frame clones, and not every one. Among about 130,000 clones listed, approximately 81% were seen once. The sequencing sample was made of peripheral blood. Receptors were obtained from a woman in her forties or fifties with acute or convalescent COVID-19.

The chain is built from TRBV18 and TRBJ2-1, with TRBD2 matching over 7 bases. The CDR3 covers 17 residues. The J segment lost 6 bases and the V segment lost 3 bases, leaving 14 bases of the junction unmatched. CDR1 KGHSH and CDR2 LQKENI come from the germline V gene. The CDR3 spells CASSPSLGEGHPNEQFF. DNA of the CDR3: TGTGCCAGCTCACCTTCCTTAGGGGAGGGCCACCCCAATGAGCAGTTCTTC.

This chain connects TRBV7-9 to TRBJ2-7; D is possibly TRBD2 (6 bases). This CDR3 spans 19 amino acids. Germline loops: CDR1 SEHNR, CDR2 FQNEAQ (reference sequence). V was shortened by 0 bases and J by 2 bases, with 23 bases between the two germline ends. CDR3 sequence reads: CASSLAGFGGKTGTYEQYF. CDR3 DNA sequence: TGTGCCAGCAGCTTAGCGGGATTTGGAGGGAAAACGGGTACCTACGAGCAGTACTTC. Complete variable domain (other parts from reference TRBV7-9 and TRBJ2-7): DTGVSQNPRHKITKRGQNVTFRCDPISEHNRLYWYRQTLGQGPEFLTYFQNEAQLEKSRLLSDRFSAERPKGSFSTLEIQRTEQGDSAMYLCASSLAGFGGKTGTYEQYFGPGTRLTVT.

The V and J genes are TRBV5-1 and TRBJ2-7; 7 bases agree with TRBD1. CDR1 and CDR2 (germline): SGHRS, YFSETQ. V gave up 4 bases and J gave up 4 bases; unmatched junction bases: 11. The CDR3 loop spans 15 amino acids. CDR3 loop: CASSLQTGNGYEQYF. The CDR3 DNA reads as TGCGCCAGCAGCCTACAGACAGGGAACGGGTACGAGCAGTACTTC.

The V and J genes are TRBV11-3 and TRBJ1-6; unclear D gene. Germline V gene sequence: CDR1 SGHNT, CDR2 YENEEA. V was shortened by 6 bases and J by 10 bases, with 13 bases between the two germline ends. The CDR3 covers 13 residues. Here the CDR3 DNA reads TGTGCCAGCAGTGTGGTTACGGGGTCACCCCTCCACTTT. Translation: CASSVVTGSPLHF. The entire variable domain, with the rest obtained from reference TRBV11-3 and TRBJ1-6, is as follows: EAGVVQSPRYKIIEKKQPVAFWCNPISGHNTLYWYLQNLGQGPELLIRYENEEAVDDSQLPKDRFSAERLKGVDSTLKIQPAELGDSAVYLCASSVVTGSPLHFGNGTRLTVT.

The chain has TRBV2 and TRBJ2-2; TRBD1 aligns across 7 bases. The CDR3 consists of 15 residues. Germline CDR1 and CDR2: SNHLY and FYNNEI. V lost 2 bases and J lost 7; bases outside the gene matches: 7. The CDR3 loop reads CASSELDRANGELFF. In DNA, the CDR3 is TGTGCCAGCAGTGAACTCGACAGGGCGAACGGGGAGCTGTTTTTT.

The gene calls are TRBV6-5 and TRBJ2-4, with D possibly being TRBD2 (5 bases). The CDR3 is 14 residues long. Trimming removed 6 bases from V and 7 bases from J, with 16 bases in between. Germline V gene sequence: CDR1 MNHEY, CDR2 SVGAGI. The CDR3 DNA is TGTGCCAGCAGGAGGGATAAGGCCGGGAACATTCAGTACTTC. Translating it yields CASRRDKAGNIQYF.

The chain joins TRBV5-4 to TRBJ2-1; the D gene is possibly TRBD2 (5 bases). This CDR3 is 15 amino acids long. Trimming stripped 4 bases from V and 10 bases from J, with 21 bases between. Germline V gene sequence: CDR1 SGHNT, CDR2 YYREEE (reference sequence). CDR3 coding DNA: TGTGCCAGCAGCCCCGATGCCGGAGGCTTACAGGAGCAGTTCTTC. Protein: CASSPDAGGLQEQFF.

As to this clone: One end of the junction varies from germline; a read error may be responsible. The CDR3 DNA follows: TGTGCCGGCAGCTCACGACAGGGGGCTTACGAGCAGTACTTC. Its protein is CAGSSRQGAYEQYF. This chain connects TRBV3-1 (or the pseudogene TRBV3-2) to TRBJ2-7, with 10 bases aligning to TRBD1. This CDR3 region has 14 residues. In germline, CDR1 is LGHDT, CDR2 YNNKEL (reference sequence).

The V call is TRBV5-1, the J call TRBJ1-1; 9 bases map to TRBD1. V lost 2 bases and J lost 7; bases outside the gene matches: 6. Germline V CDR1 and CDR2: SGHRS, YFSETQ. The CDR3 has 14 amino acids. CDR3 in amino acids: CASSLAQGAGEAFF. Written as DNA, the CDR3 is TGCGCCAGCAGCTTAGCACAGGGGGCGGGTGAAGCTTTCTTT.

The CDR3 spells CAWEGQTNTEAFF. The CDR3 nucleotides are TGTGCCTGGGAGGGACAGACTAACACTGAAGCTTTCTTT. The rearrangement links TRBV30 to TRBJ1-1; 7 bases align to TRBD1. With 5 bases clipped from V and 2 bases from J, the junction kept 5 bases outside the gene matches. CDR1 is GTSNPN and CDR2 is SVGIG in the germline V gene (reference sequence). The CDR3 loop spans 13 amino acids. The full variable domain, in which reference TRBV30 and TRBJ1-1 provide the parts outside the CDR3, is SQTIHQWPATLVQPVGSPLSLECTVEGTSNPNLYWYRQAAGRGLQLLFYSVGIGQISSEVPQNLSASRPQDRQFILSSKKLLLSDSGFYLCAWEGQTNTEAFFGQGTRLTVV.

J is TRBJ1-3 and V is TRBV18, with D possibly TRBD1 on 5 matching bases. The CDR3 is 17 residues long. Per germline, CDR1 KGHSH and CDR2 LQKENI. V lost 6 bases and J lost 0, with 18 bases in between. The CDR3 is CASSTAPGRSSGNTIYF. In DNA, the CDR3 is TGTGCCAGCTCGACAGCGCCCGGACGGAGCTCTGGAAACACCATATATTTT. Using reference TRBV18 and TRBJ1-3 for the parts outside the CDR3, the full variable domain is NAGVMQNPRHLVRRRGQEARLRCSPMKGHSHVYWYRQLPEEGLKFMVYLQKENIIDESGMPKERFSAEFPKEGPSILRIQQVVRGDSAAYFCASSTAPGRSSGNTIYFGEGSWLTVV.

J is TRBJ2-2 and V is TRBV28; D gene uncertain. CDR1 is MDHEN and CDR2 is SYDVKM in the germline V gene. Trimming shortened V by 7 bases and J by 7 bases, and 13 bases separated the two germline ends. The CDR3 runs 13 residues. The CDR3: CASTTASIGELFF. CDR3 nucleotides: TGTGCCAGCACCACCGCCTCTATCGGGGAGCTGTTTTTT.

This clone came up once. This chain links TRBV19 with TRBJ2-3; 12 nucleotides align to TRBD2. The CDR3 is 17 amino acids. The V and J ends lost 9 bases and 6 bases, in that order; junction bases with no gene match: 16. Germline lookup yields CDR1 LNHDA and CDR2 SQIVND (reference sequence). In nucleotides, the CDR3 is TGTGCCAGCCGCGCCGGTCGACTAGCGGGAGTCCCCGATACGCAGTATTTT. Its translation: CASRAGRLAGVPDTQYF. The whole variable domain, filled in from reference TRBV19 and TRBJ2-3, reads DGGITQSPKYLFRKEGQNVTLSCEQNLNHDAMYWYRQDPGQGLRLIYYSQIVNDFQKGDIAEGYSVSREKKESFPLTVTSAQKNPTAFYLCASRAGRLAGVPDTQYFGPGTRLTVL.

This chain joins TRBV18 and TRBJ1-3; D perhaps matches TRBD1 (5 bases). The CDR3 is made up of 14 amino acids. Trimming shortened V by 2 bases and J by 4 bases, and 9 bases separated the two germline ends. Germline loops: CDR1 KGHSH, CDR2 LQKENI. CDR3 amino acids: CASSPGARGNTIYF. The DNA of the CDR3 is TGTGCCAGCTCACCAGGGGCGCGGGGAAACACCATATATTTT.

This clone was seen only a few times. The chain links TRBV5-1 to TRBJ2-1; TRBD2 agrees at 13 bases. The CDR3 totals 17 residues. Per germline, CDR1 SGHRS and CDR2 YFSETQ. The ends lost 4 bases at V and 2 bases at J; junction bases unmatched: 6. CDR3 DNA: TGCGCCAGCAGCCCGGATGGGACTAGCGGGACCTACAATGAGCAGTTCTTC. Translating it yields CASSPDGTSGTYNEQFF.

This rearrangement joins TRBV19 to TRBJ2-1; 7 positions agree with TRBD2. This CDR3 spans 14 amino acids. CDR1 is LNHDA and CDR2 is SQIVND in the germline V gene (reference sequence). Trimming took 1 base from V and 9 from J; bases not matched to a gene: 6. Written as DNA, the CDR3 is TGTGCCAGTAGTATAGTTGCGGGAGTGGGTGAGCAGTTCTTC. As protein: CASSIVAGVGEQFF.

This chain links TRBV27 with TRBJ2-3; D is possibly TRBD2 (6 bases). The CDR3 is made up of 16 amino acids. CDR1 and CDR2 (germline): MNHEY, SMNVEV (reference sequence). V was clipped by 3 bases and J by 2 bases, with 15 bases between them. The CDR3 is CASSFYRTTYTDTQYF. DNA of the CDR3: TGTGCCAGCAGTTTTTACAGGACTACCTACACAGATACGCAGTATTTT.

V usage is TRBV15 and J usage is TRBJ1-2, with D possibly being TRBD1 (5 bases). Trimming shortened V by 1 base and J by 4 bases, and 13 bases separated the two germline ends. This CDR3 is 15 amino acids long. From germline, CDR1 is LNHNV and CDR2 YYDKDF (reference sequence). Here the CDR3 DNA reads TGTGCCACCAGCAGAGCCCTAGGGGAATCCTATGGCTACACCTTC. Translation: CATSRALGESYGYTF.

V usage is TRBV2 and J usage is TRBJ1-1; 7 bases are shared with TRBD1. V lost 9 bases, J lost 8 bases, and 9 bases stayed unmatched. Germline assignment: CDR1 SNHLY and CDR2 FYNNEI. The CDR3 runs to 12 residues. CDR3 in DNA: TGTGCCAGTGGGCAGACAGGGCGGGAAGCTTTCTTT. Protein: CASGQTGREAFF. The whole variable domain, remainder taken from reference TRBV2 and TRBJ1-1, is EPEVTQTPSHQVTQMGQEVILRCVPISNHLYFYWYRQILGQKVEFLVSFYNNEISEKSEIFDDQFSVERPDGSNFTLKIRSTKLEDSAMYFCASGQTGREAFFGQGTRLTVV.

For the CDR3, the DNA is TGCGCCAGCAGCTTTTTACAGGGTAACTATGGCTACACCTTC. This codes for CASSFLQGNYGYTF. The chain employs TRBV5-1 and TRBJ1-2; D may be TRBD1 (6 bases). CDR1 and CDR2 (germline): SGHRS, YFSETQ. The V gene lost 2 bases and the J gene lost 1 base, with 9 bases spanning the gap. CDR3 length equals 14 residues.

This chain joins TRBV3-1 (or the pseudogene TRBV3-2) and TRBJ2-1; 12 nucleotides match TRBD2. V lost 4 bases to trimming and J lost 9 bases; unmatched junction nucleotides: 10. Germline values: CDR1 LGHDT, CDR2 YNNKEL (reference sequence). The CDR3 runs 16 residues. The CDR3 here is CASSPNRLAGVGEQFF. CDR3 DNA: TGTGCCAGCAGCCCCAACCGACTAGCGGGAGTAGGTGAGCAGTTCTTC.

The chain carries TRBV6-5 and TRBJ1-2; 7 positions match TRBD1. The CDR3 spans 14 residues. CDR1 is MNHEY, CDR2 SVGAGI, per germline. V dropped 4 bases and J dropped 2; count of bases not matched to a gene: 4. CDR3 DNA: TGTGCCAGCAGTTTCCTGACAGGGAACTATGGCTACACCTTC. Its translation is CASSFLTGNYGYTF.

The rearrangement joins TRBV5-1 to TRBJ2-1; D might be TRBD1 (5 bases). The CDR3 loop spans 14 amino acids. CDR1 and CDR2 from the germline V gene are SGHRS and YFSETQ. Trimming shortened V by 5 bases and J by 4 bases, and 13 bases separated the two germline ends. The DNA for the CDR3 is TGCGCCAGCAGACAGGCCGAAGCTTACAATGAGCAGTTCTTC. Its protein is CASRQAEAYNEQFF.